What follows are 5 T cell receptor beta chains derived from one specimen sequenced in a study of regulatory T cells in long-lasting Graves disease. The authors built TCR beta libraries using iRepertoire HTBI primers and Arm-PCR of CDR3 regions. TCRdb independently ran MiXCR on the multiplex PCR reads; one entry per CDR3 protein. Of about 460,000 distinct CDR3 sequences listed, roughly 15% are singletons. Time point in this sample: newly diagnosed GD, antithyroid drugs for less than 3 months. PBMCs provided the RNA from which the TCR library was made. The same specimen was also included in a second study, on T cells in Graves' hyperthyroidism and ophthalmopathy.

Sequencing was performed on peripheral blood mononuclear cells (PBMCs), taken at new diagnosis, from a patient treated with antithyroid drugs. The origin of the receptors is a woman aged 45 to 65 with Graves disease.

About this clonotype: This could be a read error, since a much larger clone is one nucleotide away. The chain uses TRBV30 and TRBJ1-4, with TRBD1 identical over 9 bases. This CDR3 comprises 15 residues. Per germline, CDR1 GTSNPN and CDR2 SVGIG (reference sequence). With V trimmed by 5 bases and J by 8 bases, 12 bases remained unmatched. CDR3 bases: TGTGCCTGGCCGGACAGGGGAGGGGTGATGGAAAAACTGTTTTTT. Its protein product is CAWPDRGGVMEKLFF. Based on the CDR3 plus reference TRBV30 and TRBJ1-4, the full variable domain is SQTIHQWPATLVQPVGSPLSLECTVEGTSNPNLYWYRQAAGRGLQLLFYSVGIGQISSEVPQNLSASRPQDRQFILSSKKLLLSDSGFYLCAWPDRGGVMEKLFFGSGTQLSVL.

The chain combines TRBV5-1 with TRBJ2-7, with 8 positions matching TRBD2. J lost 1 base, V lost 4 bases, and 10 bases had no gene match. Per germline, CDR1 SGHRS and CDR2 YFSETQ. The CDR3 consists of 16 residues. CDR3 loop: CASSPPYGTSSYEQYF. DNA for the CDR3: TGCGCCAGCAGCCCCCCCTACGGGACTAGTTCCTACGAGCAGTACTTC.

In this sample, this clonotype turned up many times. This rearrangement joins TRBV6-2 or TRBV6-3 to TRBJ1-1, with D hard to call. V was clipped by 5 bases and J by 8 bases, with 12 bases between them. Germline V gene sequence: CDR1 MNHEY, CDR2 SVGEGT. The CDR3 consists of 12 residues. CDR3 DNA sequence: TGTGCCAGCAGTGAACGGTCATGGGAAGCTTTCTTT. This encodes CASSERSWEAFF.

The DNA for the CDR3 is TGTGCCAGCTCACCCATAGCGGGAGACGGGCAAGAGACCCAGTACTTC. Translation gives CASSPIAGDGQETQYF. The chain carries TRBV18 and TRBJ2-5, with 9 bases matching TRBD2. CDR1 KGHSH and CDR2 LQKENI come from the germline V gene. The V gene end was trimmed by 3 bases and the J gene end by 2 bases; junction bases not matched to a gene: 7. This CDR3 has 16 amino acids.

This clonotype was found many times. This chain links TRBV7-2 with TRBJ2-1; no clear D gene. CDR3 size: 12 residues. V was shortened by 5 bases and J by 8 bases, with 10 bases between the two germline ends. Germline loops: CDR1 SGHTA, CDR2 FQGNSA. The CDR3 loop reads CASSHGSDEQFF. DNA for the CDR3: TGTGCCAGCAGCCACGGTTCAGATGAGCAGTTCTTC.